This section outlines one T cell receptor (beta chain) sequence together with its context. Its target is not known. This entry belongs to a study of cytomegalovirus exposure and HLA in healthy donors. Using immunoSEQ multiplex PCR, the repertoire was profiled, and TCRdb retains in-frame clones only, with some absent. The data contain 120,000 or so clones, 95% to 96% of them seen just once; the ten biggest clones take up 1.5% to 2%. V gave up 4 bases and J gave up 2 bases, with 33 bases separating them. In germline, CDR1 is PRHDT, CDR2 FYEKMQ (reference sequence). CDR3 size: 22 residues. Broader study findings: Usually a TCR sequence was rare, but some public TCRs were found in many donors. TCR clusters originating in the first cohort tended to co-occur in the roughly 130 validation repertoires, according to a later analysis.

The J gene is TRBJ2-1, the V gene TRBV13, with a tentative D call TRBD2 (6 bases). The sequenced sample consisted of PBMCs. The clonotype comes from a man in his late teens or twenties in good health and CMV-seronegative. Here the CDR3 reads CASSSVEYSGGPIPTTYNEQFF. CDR3 sequence (DNA): TGTGCCAGCAGCTCAGTGGAATATAGCGGAGGACCTATCCCCACGACCTACAATGAGCAGTTCTTC.